Listed below are T cell receptor beta chains from one sample, sequenced in a study of shared clonotypes between healthy human individuals. This table comes from immunoSEQ multiplex PCR, and its TCRdb copy is limited to in-frame clones, with some not included. The table lists about 600,000 clones, less than 98% of them singletons. Sequencing used naive CD4+ T cells sorted from blood. Receptor source: a woman in her twenties or thirties in good health. The CDR3 runs from the conserved cysteine through the conserved F or W. A D gene is named only where the DNA matches it firmly. Size tells how often a clone was seen (once, few, many) or the class of an expanded clone, and some rows leave it out.

V gene	clone size	J gene	D gene	CDR3 DNA	CDR3 protein
TRBV19	.	TRBJ2-6	.	TGTGCCAGTAGTACACTAGGTTCTGGGGCCAACGTCCTGACTTTC	CASSTLGSGANVLTF
TRBV19	once	TRBJ2-7	.	.	CASTSAGYEQYF
TRBV19	once	TRBJ2-3	.	TGTGCCAGTAAGTCCCAGGGGAAAGAGGCAGATACGCAGTATTTT	CASKSQGKEADTQYF
TRBV7-4	once	TRBJ2-7	.	TGTGCCAGCAGCTTTTCCGGGAGCTCCTACGAGCAGTACTTC	CASSFSGSSYEQYF
TRBV18	.	TRBJ2-7	.	TGTGCCAGCTCACGGGCAGGTGAGCAGTACTTC	CASSRAGEQYF
TRBV6-5	.	TRBJ2-2	.	TGTGCCACCACCCCCGGGACGCACACCGGGGAGCTGTTTTTT	CATTPGTHTGELFF
TRBV19	.	TRBJ2-7	.	TGTGCCAGTAGTCCTAGGGGCGGAAGATCCTACGAGCAGTACTTC	CASSPRGGRSYEQYF
TRBV6-1	.	TRBJ2-1	.	TGTGCCACCGAACGAAGTGGGACTGGGAGGCGGGGGCAGTTCTTC	CATERSGTGRRGQFF
TRBV10-2	once	TRBJ2-6	TRBD1	TGCGCCAGCAGGTCCGATTTTACAGGGGCCCTAACTGGGGCCAACGTCCTGACTTTC	CASRSDFTGALTGANVLTF
TRBV18	.	TRBJ1-1	TRBD1	TGTGCCAGCTCACCGGGGACAGGGGCGGACACTGAAGCTTTCTTT	CASSPGTGADTEAFF
TRBV10-1	.	TRBJ2-2	.	TGCGCCAGTAGTGGGGCTTACACCGGGGAGCTGTTTTTT	CASSGAYTGELFF
TRBV5-1	.	TRBJ2-7	TRBD1	TGCGCCAGCAGCCAGGGGACAGGGGCCCCCTACGAGCAGTACTTC	CASSQGTGAPYEQYF
TRBV4-1	.	TRBJ2-3	.	TGCGCCAGCAGCCAAGATTGGGGACTCACAGATACGCAGTATTTT	CASSQDWGLTDTQYF
TRBV2	.	TRBJ1-1	.	TGTGCCAGCAGGAGAGGGATGTCTGAAGCTTTCTTT	CASRRGMSEAFF
TRBV28	.	TRBJ2-5	TRBD2	TGTGCCAGCAGTTCTTTTTGGATCTCGGGACTAGCGGGACTCCAAGAGACCCAGTACTTC	CASSSFWISGLAGLQETQYF
TRBV28	.	TRBJ2-5	TRBD1	TGTGCCAGCAGTTCTGGGGGCAGGGGGCTGGAGACCCAGTACTTC	CASSSGGRGLETQYF
TRBV9	.	TRBJ2-7	.	TGTGCCAGCAGCGCCCGGACAAATTCCTACGAGCAGTACTTC	CASSARTNSYEQYF
TRBV5-1	.	TRBJ2-3	TRBD2	TGCGCCAGCAGCTTACAGGGGTTAGGACTAGCGGGTACAGATACGCAGTATTTT	CASSLQGLGLAGTDTQYF
TRBV5-1	.	TRBJ2-7	TRBD1	TGCGCCAGCAGCTTGGCGGGGGACAGGGCCCCTGGCGAGCAGTACTTC	CASSLAGDRAPGEQYF
TRBV13	.	TRBJ1-3	.	TGTGCCAGCAGCTTAGTTGGGACACGGACCCGAAACACCATATATTTT	CASSLVGTRTRNTIYF
TRBV29-1	.	TRBJ2-2	TRBD2	TGCAGCGTTGCTGGGCTAGCGGGCACCGGGGAGCTGTTTTTT	CSVAGLAGTGELFF
TRBV5-1	.	TRBJ1-2	.	TGCGCCAGCAGCTTGTGGGATAACTATGGCTACACCTTC	CASSLWDNYGYTF
TRBV27	once	TRBJ2-2	TRBD2	TGTGCCAGCAGCTGGACTAGCGGGAGTTGGACCGGGGAGCTGTTTTTT	CASSWTSGSWTGELFF
TRBV28	.	TRBJ1-2	.	TGTGCCGTAGGGGCTTTTCGTGGCTACACCTTC	CAVGAFRGYTF
TRBV29-1	.	TRBJ1-2	.	TGCAGCGTCCGAGGGGTCACAAAATCTAACTATGGCTACACCTTC	CSVRGVTKSNYGYTF
TRBV7-6	once	TRBJ1-1	.	TGTGCCAGCAGCCGGTCCCTACCAACTAAGAACACTGAAGCTTTCTTT	CASSRSLPTKNTEAFF
TRBV10-3	.	TRBJ1-5	TRBD1	TGTGCCATCAGCGCGGGACAGGCAAATCAGCCCCAGCATTTT	CAISAGQANQPQHF
TRBV6-1	.	TRBJ2-3	.	TGTGCCAGCAGTGAACATCCGGCGGGAAGCACAGATACGCAGTATTTT	CASSEHPAGSTDTQYF
TRBV7-9	.	TRBJ1-4	.	TGTGCCAGCAGCTTAGGCGCGGATAATGAAAAACTGTTTTTT	CASSLGADNEKLFF
TRBV5-4	.	TRBJ2-1	TRBD2	TGTGCCAGCAGCTTGGTGGCGGGAGGATCTGGTGAGCAGTTCTTC	CASSLVAGGSGEQFF
TRBV7-3	.	TRBJ2-7	TRBD2	TGTGCCAGCAGCTTACGTAGCGGGAGGCCATATTACGAGCAGTACTTC	CASSLRSGRPYYEQYF
TRBV28	once	TRBJ2-2	.	TGTGCCAGCAGTTTATATGCCGGGGAGCTGTTTTTT	CASSLYAGELFF
TRBV13	.	TRBJ2-7	.	TGTGCCAGCAGCTTACGAGCTTACGAGCAGTACTTC	CASSLRAYEQYF
TRBV10-1	.	TRBJ1-1	.	TGCGCCAGCAGTGAGTCTTTGAGGGTGAACACTGAAGCTTTCTTT	CASSESLRVNTEAFF
TRBV14	.	TRBJ2-2	.	TGTGCCAGCAGTCACAGCCGGGACGTGGAGCTGTTTTTT	CASSHSRDVELFF
TRBV5-1	.	TRBJ1-3	.	TGCGCCAGCAGAAGTGGGGGCTCTGGAAACACCATATATTTT	CASRSGGSGNTIYF